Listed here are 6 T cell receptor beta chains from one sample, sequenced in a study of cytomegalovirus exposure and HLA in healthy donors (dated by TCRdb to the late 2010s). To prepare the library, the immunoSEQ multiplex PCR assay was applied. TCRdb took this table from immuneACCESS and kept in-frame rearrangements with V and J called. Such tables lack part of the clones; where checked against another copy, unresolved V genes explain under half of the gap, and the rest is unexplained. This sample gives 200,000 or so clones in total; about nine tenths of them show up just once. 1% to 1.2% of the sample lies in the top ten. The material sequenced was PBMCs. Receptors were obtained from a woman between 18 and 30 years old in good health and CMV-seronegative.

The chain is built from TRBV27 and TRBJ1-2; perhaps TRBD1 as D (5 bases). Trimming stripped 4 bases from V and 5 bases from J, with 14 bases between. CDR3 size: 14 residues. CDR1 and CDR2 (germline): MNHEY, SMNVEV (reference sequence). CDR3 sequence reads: CASSSLGGGYGYTF. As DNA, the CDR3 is TGTGCCAGCAGTTCGCTCGGGGGAGGGTATGGCTACACCTTC.

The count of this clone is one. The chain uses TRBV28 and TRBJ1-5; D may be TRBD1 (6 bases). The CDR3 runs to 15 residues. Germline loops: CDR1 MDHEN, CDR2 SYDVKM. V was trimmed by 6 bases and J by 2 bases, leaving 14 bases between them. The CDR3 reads CASSTDRSGNQPQHF. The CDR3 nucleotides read TGTGCCAGCAGCACAGACAGGAGCGGCAATCAGCCCCAGCATTTT.

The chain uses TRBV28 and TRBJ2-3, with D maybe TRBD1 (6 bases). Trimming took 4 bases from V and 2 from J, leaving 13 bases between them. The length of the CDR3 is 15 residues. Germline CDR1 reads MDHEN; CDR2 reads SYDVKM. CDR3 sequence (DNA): TGTGCCAGCAGTTCACAGGGCCTATACACAGATACGCAGTATTTT. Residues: CASSSQGLYTDTQYF.

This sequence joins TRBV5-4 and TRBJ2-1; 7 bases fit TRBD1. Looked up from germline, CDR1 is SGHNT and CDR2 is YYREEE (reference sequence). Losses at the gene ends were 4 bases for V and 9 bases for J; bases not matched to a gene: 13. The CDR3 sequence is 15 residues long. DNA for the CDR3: TGTGCCAGCAGCCTCACCGGGACAGCAACTCCTGAGCAGTTCTTC. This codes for CASSLTGTATPEQFF.

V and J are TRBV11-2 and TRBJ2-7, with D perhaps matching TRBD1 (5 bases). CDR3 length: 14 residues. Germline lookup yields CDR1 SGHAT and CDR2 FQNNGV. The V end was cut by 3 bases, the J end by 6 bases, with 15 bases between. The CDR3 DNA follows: TGTGCCAGCAGCTTTTCCAGGGCAAGGGGCGAGCAGTACTTC. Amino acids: CASSFSRARGEQYF.

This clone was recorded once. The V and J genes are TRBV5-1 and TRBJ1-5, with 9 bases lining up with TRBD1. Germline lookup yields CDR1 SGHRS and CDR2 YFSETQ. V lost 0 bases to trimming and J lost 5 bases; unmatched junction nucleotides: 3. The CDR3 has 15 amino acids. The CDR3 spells CASSLAGTGHQPQHF. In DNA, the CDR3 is TGCGCCAGCAGCTTGGCCGGGACAGGGCATCAGCCCCAGCATTTT. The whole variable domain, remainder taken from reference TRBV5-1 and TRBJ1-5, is KAGVTQTPRYLIKTRGQQVTLSCSPISGHRSVSWYQQTPGQGLQFLFEYFSETQRNKGNFPGRFSGRQFSNSRSEMNVSTLELGDSALYLCASSLAGTGHQPQHFGDGTRLSIL.